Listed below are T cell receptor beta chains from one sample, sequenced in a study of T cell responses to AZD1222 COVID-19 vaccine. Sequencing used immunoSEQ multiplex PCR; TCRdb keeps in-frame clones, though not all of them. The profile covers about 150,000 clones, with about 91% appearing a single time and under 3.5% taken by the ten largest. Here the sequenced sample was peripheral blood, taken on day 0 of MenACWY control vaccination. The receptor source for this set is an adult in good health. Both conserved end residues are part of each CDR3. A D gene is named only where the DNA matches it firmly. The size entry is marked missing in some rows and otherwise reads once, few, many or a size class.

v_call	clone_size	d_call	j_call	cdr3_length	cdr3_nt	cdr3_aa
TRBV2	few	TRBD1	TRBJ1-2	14	TGTGCCAGCGAGGACAGGGACTCTTACTATGGCTACACCTTC	CASEDRDSYYGYTF
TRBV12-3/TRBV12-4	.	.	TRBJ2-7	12	TGTGCCAGCAGACAGGACAGCTACGAGCAGTACTTC	CASRQDSYEQYF
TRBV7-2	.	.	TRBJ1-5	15	TGTGCCAGCAGCCCCAGGACAGCTAGCAATCAGCCCCAGCATTTT	CASSPRTASNQPQHF
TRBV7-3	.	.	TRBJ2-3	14	TGTGCCAGCAGCCCCCAAGCGGGCACAGATACGCAGTATTTT	CASSPQAGTDTQYF
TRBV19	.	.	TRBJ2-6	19	TGTGCCAGTAGTATCCTACGGGCCCCGGTCCTCTCTGGGGCCAACGTCCTGACTTTC	CASSILRAPVLSGANVLTF
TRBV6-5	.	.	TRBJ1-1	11	TGTGCCAGCTTTTTGCGCACTGAAGCTTTCTTT	CASFLRTEAFF
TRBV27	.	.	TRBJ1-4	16	TGTGCCAGCAGTTTGCGACATCGCTCTGTATATGAAAAACTGTTTTTT	CASSLRHRSVYEKLFF
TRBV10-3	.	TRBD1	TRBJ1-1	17	TGTGCCATCAGTGCCCTAGGACAGGGGACGGGGAACACTGAAGCTTTCTTT	CAISALGQGTGNTEAFF
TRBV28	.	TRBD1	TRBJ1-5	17	TGTGCCAGCAGACCCGCCGGGACAGGGAGAAGCAATCAGCCCCAGCATTTT	CASRPAGTGRSNQPQHF
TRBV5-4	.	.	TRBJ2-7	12	TGTGCCAGCAGCTTGATAACGAACGAGCAGTACTTC	CASSLITNEQYF
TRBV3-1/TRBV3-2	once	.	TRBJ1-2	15	TGTGCCAGCAGCCAGGTTGGGGGACGGGGCGGCGGCTACACCTTC	CASSQVGGRGGGYTF
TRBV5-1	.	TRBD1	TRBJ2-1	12	TGCGCCAGCAGCGGACAGGGATATGAGCAGTTCTTC	CASSGQGYEQFF
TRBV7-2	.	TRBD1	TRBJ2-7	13	TGTGCCAGCAGCTTGGAAGGGGGCAGGGAGCAGTACTTC	CASSLEGGREQYF
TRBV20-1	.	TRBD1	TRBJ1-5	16	TGCAGTGCTAGTATTCAGGGGGCCGTTAGCAATCAGCCCCAGCATTTT	CSASIQGAVSNQPQHF
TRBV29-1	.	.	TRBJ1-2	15	TGCAGCGTTGAAGATTGGCATACTACTAACTATGGCTACACCTTC	CSVEDWHTTNYGYTF
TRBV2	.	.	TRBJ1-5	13	TGTGCCAGCAGTGAAGAGGGCAATCAGCCCCAGCATTTT	CASSEEGNQPQHF
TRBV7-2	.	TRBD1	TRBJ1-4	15	TGTGCCAGCAGCTTATGGACAGGGGCAAATGAAAAACTGTTTTTT	CASSLWTGANEKLFF
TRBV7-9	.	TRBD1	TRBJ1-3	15	TGTGCCAGCAGCCGGGACAGCTCCTCTGGAAACACCATATATTTT	CASSRDSSSGNTIYF
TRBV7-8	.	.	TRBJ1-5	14	TGTGCCAGCAGCTATGGGGTTGGAAATCAGCCCCAGCATTTT	CASSYGVGNQPQHF
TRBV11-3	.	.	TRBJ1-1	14	TGTGCCAGCAGCTTAGATCGGTCCTACACTGAAGCTTTCTTT	CASSLDRSYTEAFF
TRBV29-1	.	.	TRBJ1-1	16	TGCAGCGTCCAAATACCGGCTTACTTCATGAACACTGAAGCTTTCTTT	CSVQIPAYFMNTEAFF
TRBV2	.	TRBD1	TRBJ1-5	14	TGTGCCAGCAGTGAACGACAGGGAAATCAGCCCCAGCATTTT	CASSERQGNQPQHF
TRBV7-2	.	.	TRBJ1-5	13	TGTGCCAGCAGCTTAATGAACAATCAGCCCCAGCATTTT	CASSLMNNQPQHF
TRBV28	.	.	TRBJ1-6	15	TGTGCCAGCAGTCTACGGGTTACTCATAATTCACCCCTCCACTTT	CASSLRVTHNSPLHF
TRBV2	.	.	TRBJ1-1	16	TGTGCCAGCTCCAAAGGGGGACACCTTACCATTACTGAAGCTTTCTTT	CASSKGGHLTITEAFF
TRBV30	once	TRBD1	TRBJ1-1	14	TGTGCCTGGACTACAGGGGGCGGGTACACTGAAGCTTTCTTT	CAWTTGGGYTEAFF
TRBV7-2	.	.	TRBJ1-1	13	TGTGCCAGCAGCTCGGAACAGGGTTGGCGAGCTTTCTTT	CASSSEQGWRAFF
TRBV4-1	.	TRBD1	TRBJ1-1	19	TGCGCCAGCAGCCTTCAGGGACAGGGCGAAGGGGGGAGGAACACTGAAGCTTTCTTT	CASSLQGQGEGGRNTEAFF
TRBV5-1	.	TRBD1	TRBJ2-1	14	TGCGCCAGCAGCTTGCAGGGGGTTAGAGATGAGCAGTTCTTC	CASSLQGVRDEQFF
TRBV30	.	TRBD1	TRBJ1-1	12	TGTGCCTGGGAGGGACAGGGATTAGGAGCTTTCTTT	CAWEGQGLGAFF
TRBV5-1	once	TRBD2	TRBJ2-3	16	TGCGCCAGCAGCTTGATCGCGGGGGTTAGCACAGATACGCAGTATTTT	CASSLIAGVSTDTQYF
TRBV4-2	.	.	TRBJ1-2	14	TGTGCCAGCAGCCAAGATGTCAGCAGGGCGGGCTACACCTTC	CASSQDVSRAGYTF
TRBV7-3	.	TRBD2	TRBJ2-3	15	TGTGCCAGCAGCTTCGGCGGGAGTGTCACAGATACGCAGTATTTT	CASSFGGSVTDTQYF
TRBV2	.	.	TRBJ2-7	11	TGTGCCAGCTACGACAGCTACGAGCAGTACTTC	CASYDSYEQYF
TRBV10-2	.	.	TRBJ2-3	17	TGCGCCAGCAGTGGCTGGGGGGAACAGGGAAGCACAGATACGCAGTATTTT	CASSGWGEQGSTDTQYF